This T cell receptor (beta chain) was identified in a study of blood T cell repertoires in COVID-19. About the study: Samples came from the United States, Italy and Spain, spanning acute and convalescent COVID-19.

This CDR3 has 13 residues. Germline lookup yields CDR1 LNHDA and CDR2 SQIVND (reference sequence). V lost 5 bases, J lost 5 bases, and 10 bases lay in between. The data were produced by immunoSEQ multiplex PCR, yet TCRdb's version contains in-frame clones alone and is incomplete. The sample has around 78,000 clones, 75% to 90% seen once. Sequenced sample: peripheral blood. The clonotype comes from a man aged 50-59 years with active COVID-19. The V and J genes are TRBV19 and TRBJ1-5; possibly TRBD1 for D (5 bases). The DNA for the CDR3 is TGTGCCAGTAGTCTGGGGCAGCATCAGCCCCAGCATTTT. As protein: CASSLGQHQPQHF.